A single sample is the source of the 29 T cell receptor beta chains below, sequenced in a study of immune cell composition in non-small cell lung cancer. Normal lung sampling was at least 3 cm from the tumour, as distant as possible. Data came from immunoSEQ multiplex PCR; TCRdb stores just in-frame clones and leaves some out. The sample holds more than 15,000 clones; about 80% are singletons and the top ten take about 9.5%. Separately, the same data were catalogued under a study of CD4 T cells in lung cancer.

The sample consisted of non-adjacent lung tissue. The receptors derive from a human donor with non-small cell lung cancer.

The V gene is TRBV7-2, the J gene TRBJ1-2, with a weak D call TRBD1 (6 bases). V was clipped by 5 bases and J by 4 bases, with 17 bases between them. The CDR3 sequence is 15 residues long. The V gene's germline CDR1 is SGHTA and CDR2 FQGNSA. CDR3 in amino acids: CASSPFGQTTYGYTF. The CDR3 DNA sequence: TGTGCCAGCAGCCCCTTCGGACAGACCACCTATGGCTACACCTTC.

The genes are TRBV7-3 and TRBJ2-1, with 8 bases matching TRBD2. Germline trimming cut 5 bases from V and 8 bases from J; bases unmatched to any gene: 23. Germline values: CDR1 SGHTA, CDR2 FQGTGA. CDR3 size: 19 residues. CDR3 region: CASSQKKRGTPIGRDEQFF. The CDR3 DNA reads TGTGCCAGCAGCCAAAAAAAGCGGGGGACACCCATCGGGCGGGATGAGCAGTTCTTC.

The J gene is TRBJ1-5, the V gene TRBV5-1, with D possibly TRBD1 on 6 matching bases. The CDR3 is 15 residues long. Germline CDR1 reads SGHRS; CDR2 reads YFSETQ. Between the trimmed V and J ends, which lost 1 base and 4 bases, there was a span of 12 bases. CDR3 nucleotide sequence: TGCGCCAGCAGCTTGACGGACAGCCAGAATCAGCCCCAGCATTTT. Translation gives CASSLTDSQNQPQHF.

The chain is built from TRBV28 and TRBJ1-4, with D possibly being TRBD1 (6 bases). V was pared by 0 bases and J by 6 bases, with 8 bases between. The CDR3 extends over 14 amino acids. Germline V gene lookup returns CDR1 MDHEN and CDR2 SYDVKM. DNA for the CDR3: TGTGCCAGCAGTTTATGGCCAGGGGATGAAAAACTGTTTTTT. Translated: CASSLWPGDEKLFF.

The chain has TRBV5-1 and TRBJ2-5; no clear D. The CDR3 covers 15 residues. Trimming took 0 bases from V and 4 from J, leaving 13 bases between them. Germline V gene lookup returns CDR1 SGHRS and CDR2 YFSETQ. The CDR3 loop is CASSLVADSGETQYF. The CDR3 bases are TGCGCCAGCAGCTTGGTAGCCGATAGTGGAGAGACCCAGTACTTC.

The V and J genes are TRBV7-2 and TRBJ1-1; the match to TRBD1 covers 9 bases. V shed 4 bases and J 5 bases; nucleotides not matched to a gene: 14. This CDR3 has 17 residues. Per the germline V gene, CDR1 is SGHTA and CDR2 is FQGNSA. CDR3 nucleotide sequence: TGTGCCAGCAGCTCCTCCGGGACAGGGAACCTGAGGACTGAAGCTTTCTTT. Protein: CASSSSGTGNLRTEAFF.

This chain links TRBV30 with TRBJ2-7; D might be TRBD1 or TRBD2, each matching 6 bases. This CDR3 has 12 residues. Looked up from germline, CDR1 is GTSNPN and CDR2 is SVGIG (reference sequence). V lost 0 bases to trimming and J lost 5 bases, with 8 bases between them. The CDR3 DNA reads as TGTGCCTGGAGTGTAAGGGGGGACGAGCAGTACTTC. Encoded protein: CAWSVRGDEQYF. Supplemented by reference TRBV30 and TRBJ2-7, the full variable domain reads SQTIHQWPATLVQPVGSPLSLECTVEGTSNPNLYWYRQAAGRGLQLLFYSVGIGQISSEVPQNLSASRPQDRQFILSSKKLLLSDSGFYLCAWSVRGDEQYFGPGTRLTVT.

This clone turned up a few times. The chain carries TRBV6-5 and TRBJ2-3; 7 bases fit TRBD1. CDR3 length: 15 residues. From germline, CDR1 is MNHEY and CDR2 SVGAGI. Trimming removed 9 bases from V and 0 bases from J; junction bases left unmatched: 9. The DNA for the CDR3 is TGTGCCAGTTCAATACAGGGACAGAGCACAGATACGCAGTATTTT. This translates into CASSIQGQSTDTQYF.

The CDR3: CASTSRDRGYGYTF. The DNA for the CDR3 is TGTGCCAGTACCTCCCGGGACAGGGGCTATGGCTACACCTTC. The rearrangement joins TRBV19 to TRBJ1-2, with 10 bases fitting TRBD1. The V segment lost 7 bases and the J segment 4 bases; nucleotides outside the gene matches: 6. The CDR3 length is 14 residues. Germline loops: CDR1 LNHDA, CDR2 SQIVND (reference sequence).

The V call is TRBV27, the J call TRBJ1-1, with TRBD1 as a possible D gene (5 bases). Germline assignment: CDR1 MNHEY and CDR2 SMNVEV (reference sequence). Trimming removed 5 bases from V and 1 base from J, with 11 bases in between. The CDR3 has 14 amino acids. The CDR3 DNA is TGTGCCAGCAGTACGGGGGGTAGGAACACTGAAGCTTTCTTT. It yields the protein CASSTGGRNTEAFF.

J is TRBJ2-7 and V is TRBV4-1; TRBD1 might be the D (6 bases). Germline V gives CDR1 MGHRA, CDR2 YSYEKL. The V end lost 1 base, the J end lost 4 bases, and 14 bases lay between the germline ends. The CDR3 consists of 15 residues. This CDR3 reads CASSQGLTGSYEQYF. CDR3 nucleotide sequence: TGCGCCAGCAGCCAAGGGCTTACAGGGTCTTACGAGCAGTACTTC.

The chain joins TRBV5-1 to TRBJ1-1; TRBD1 might be the D (6 bases). The CDR3 consists of 13 residues. Trimming left V 1 base short and J 11 bases short, with 15 bases between. CDR1 is SGHRS and CDR2 is YFSETQ in the germline V gene. CDR3 in DNA: TGCGCCAGCAGCTTGCAGAGACAGGAGAGGGCTTTCTTT. This encodes CASSLQRQERAFF.

The chain has TRBV30 and TRBJ2-1; 11 bases are shared with TRBD1. V shed 3 bases and J 10 bases; nucleotides not matched to a gene: 11. The CDR3 loop spans 15 amino acids. Germline V gives CDR1 GTSNPN, CDR2 SVGIG (reference sequence). The CDR3 region is CAWSEGQGAHEEQFF. DNA of the CDR3: TGTGCCTGGAGCGAAGGACAGGGGGCTCATGAGGAGCAGTTCTTC.

The chain has TRBV21-1 and TRBJ1-5; the table's D call, TRBD1, has no DNA check behind it. TRBV21-1 constitutes a pseudogene. The CDR3 contains 14 residues. CDR3 protein: CASSRQGLCQPQHF. The CDR3 bases are TGTGCCAGCAGCAGGCAGGGGCTTTGCCAGCCCCAGCATTTT.

The chain links TRBV7-2 to TRBJ2-7, with TRBD2 identical over 14 bases. This CDR3 spans 17 amino acids. Germline trimming cut 4 bases from V and 0 bases from J; bases unmatched to any gene: 5. Germline V CDR1 and CDR2: SGHTA, FQGNSA. The CDR3 DNA is TGTGCCAGCAGCTCCAGGACTAGCGGGGGGCACTCCTACGAGCAGTACTTC. It translates to CASSSRTSGGHSYEQYF.

CDR3 amino acids: CASSPPRTGSTDTQYF. The CDR3, as DNA: TGTGCCAGCTCACCACCCCGGACGGGTAGCACAGATACGCAGTATTTT. This chain links TRBV18 with TRBJ2-3; D ambiguous. The CDR3 has 16 residues. V lost 0 bases, J lost 0 bases, and 10 bases lay in between. CDR1 and CDR2 (germline): KGHSH, LQKENI.

The genes are TRBV18 and TRBJ2-7; 8 bases line up with TRBD1. Germline CDR1 reads KGHSH; CDR2 reads LQKENI. V shed 3 bases and J 1 base; nucleotides not matched to a gene: 2. CDR3 length: 14 residues. In DNA, the CDR3 is TGTGCCAGCTCACCGGGACAGGTTTCCTACGAGCAGTACTTC. Protein: CASSPGQVSYEQYF. Looking up the rest from reference TRBV18 and TRBJ2-7 gives the full variable domain: NAGVMQNPRHLVRRRGQEARLRCSPMKGHSHVYWYRQLPEEGLKFMVYLQKENIIDESGMPKERFSAEFPKEGPSILRIQQVVRGDSAAYFCASSPGQVSYEQYFGPGTRLTVT.

The chain uses TRBV6-4 and TRBJ1-2; TRBD1 matches 7 bases. Per the germline V gene, CDR1 is MRHNA and CDR2 is SNTAGT. The junction had 3 bases not matched to a gene; V was cut back by 6 bases and J by 2 bases. The CDR3 has 13 amino acids. CDR3 bases: TGTGCCAGCAGCGAGACAGGGAACTATGGCTACACCTTC. Protein sequence: CASSETGNYGYTF.

Relative to its sample, this clone is medium-sized (0.01 to 0.1%). This chain connects TRBV7-3 to TRBJ2-2; the D gene could be TRBD1 or TRBD2 (5 bases each). The CDR3 totals 15 residues. CDR1 and CDR2 from the germline V gene are SGHTA and FQGTGA. V was clipped by 5 bases and J by 6 bases, with 16 bases between them. CDR3 DNA sequence: TGTGCCAGCAGCCCCGGACGGGACGGGTCCGGGGAGCTGTTTTTT. This codes for CASSPGRDGSGELFF.

The chain uses TRBV6-5 and TRBJ1-5; 8 nucleotides align to TRBD1. Per the germline V gene, CDR1 is MNHEY and CDR2 is SVGAGI. This CDR3 region has 15 residues. V was clipped by 6 bases and J by 5 bases; unmatched bases: 9. This CDR3 is CASSVDRGGYQPQHF. The CDR3 nucleotides are TGTGCCAGCAGCGTAGACAGGGGCGGGTATCAGCCCCAGCATTTT.

The chain combines TRBV4-1 with TRBJ2-5; D ambiguous. With the DNA end fitting TRBJ2-7 better, the J assignment may be wrong. Germline CDR1 is MGHRA and CDR2 is YSYEKL. This CDR3 region has 14 residues. CDR3 protein: CASSQGGSGYEQYF. CDR3 bases: TGCGCCAGCAGCCAAGGGGGTTCGGGCTACGAGCAGTACTTC.

There are a few counts of this clone. This sequence joins TRBV19 and TRBJ2-7; 7 nucleotides line up with TRBD1. Trimming took 5 bases from V and 4 from J; bases not matched to a gene: 2. Per germline, CDR1 LNHDA and CDR2 SQIVND (reference sequence). The CDR3 runs to 12 residues. The CDR3 bases are TGTGCCAGTAGTGCGACAGGGTACGAGCAGTACTTC. Translated: CASSATGYEQYF.

The chain has TRBV18 and TRBJ1-1; perhaps TRBD1 as D (6 bases). V was shortened by 3 bases and J by 5 bases, with 19 bases between the two germline ends. The CDR3 contains 16 residues. CDR1 is KGHSH and CDR2 is LQKENI in the germline V gene. CDR3 loop: CASSPVQGVESTEAFF. Here the CDR3 DNA reads TGTGCCAGCTCACCCGTACAGGGCGTGGAAAGTACTGAAGCTTTCTTT.

This sequence joins TRBV30 and TRBJ1-2; D not resolved. The germline gives CDR1 GTSNPN, CDR2 SVGIG (reference sequence). The CDR3 contains 11 residues. Deletions cut 2 bases from V and 8 bases from J, with 9 bases between. This chain's CDR3 is CAWSLSEGYTF. In DNA form, the CDR3 reads TGTGCCTGGAGTCTAAGTGAGGGCTACACCTTC.

This sequence joins TRBV6-5 and TRBJ2-4, with D unresolved. This CDR3 contains 15 residues. Trimming pared 0 bases from V and 0 bases from J, leaving 6 bases between. Germline values: CDR1 MNHEY, CDR2 SVGAGI. The CDR3 DNA sequence: TGTGCCAGCAGTTACTCGGGGTCAGCCAAAAACATTCAGTACTTC. Translated: CASSYSGSAKNIQYF.

The genes are TRBV18 and TRBJ1-5; D call uncertain. V lost 4 bases and J lost 2, with 12 bases in between. The CDR3 covers 15 residues. Germline lookup yields CDR1 KGHSH and CDR2 LQKENI. CDR3 in DNA: TGTGCCAGCTCACTTGGGCCTCTTGGCAATCAGCCCCAGCATTTT. Its protein product is CASSLGPLGNQPQHF.

The chain is built from TRBV30 and TRBJ2-1; possibly TRBD2 for D (6 bases). V lost 0 bases to trimming and J lost 7 bases, with 10 bases between them. From germline, CDR1 is GTSNPN and CDR2 SVGIG (reference sequence). The CDR3 has 13 residues. Written as DNA, the CDR3 is TGTGCCTGGAGTGTTAGACTAGAGAATGAGCAGTTCTTC. Translated: CAWSVRLENEQFF. The full variable domain, completed using reference TRBV30 and TRBJ2-1, is SQTIHQWPATLVQPVGSPLSLECTVEGTSNPNLYWYRQAAGRGLQLLFYSVGIGQISSEVPQNLSASRPQDRQFILSSKKLLLSDSGFYLCAWSVRLENEQFFGPGTRLTVL.

The rearrangement links TRBV5-1 to TRBJ2-7; D is possibly TRBD1 (6 bases). The germline gives CDR1 SGHRS, CDR2 YFSETQ. The V end lost 4 bases, the J end lost 0 bases, and 11 bases lay between the germline ends. There are 14 residues in the CDR3. For the CDR3, the DNA is TGCGCCAGCAGCACCGGACAGAGCTCCTACGAGCAGTACTTC. Translated: CASSTGQSSYEQYF.

The rearrangement uses TRBV5-4 and TRBJ1-2; D is unclear. This CDR3 is 16 amino acids long. Looked up from germline, CDR1 is SGHNT and CDR2 is YYREEE (reference sequence). V lost 0 bases, J lost 3 bases, and 15 bases lay in between. As DNA, the CDR3 is TGTGCCAGCAGCTTGGGTGCGGGTCCAGGTGACTATGGCTACACCTTC. This codes for CASSLGAGPGDYGYTF.